These 20 T cell receptor beta chains originate from one sample sequenced in a study of T-cell memory formation after mild COVID-19. In TCRdb, the 5' RACE reads were re-called with MiXCR into one record per CDR3 protein. The data show 560,000 or so distinct CDR3 sequences, with around a sixth seen just once and about 7.5% held by the top ten. The sequencing input was PBMCs or a T cell subset sorted from them (not recorded which). These receptors were obtained from an adult woman who had mild COVID-19 (a few samples of this study predate the infection). Cell type and time point are not known.

This clonotype occurred a few times. V gene TRBV24-1 combines with J gene TRBJ2-1; 7 bases map to TRBD1. The V gene's germline CDR1 is KGHDR and CDR2 SFDVKD. This CDR3 region has 17 residues. Losses at the gene ends were 4 bases for V and 0 bases for J; bases not matched to a gene: 8. The DNA of the CDR3 is TGTGCCACCAGTGACCGGACAGGCTCCATCTCCTACAATGAGCAGTTCTTC. Translated: CATSDRTGSISYNEQFF.

In its sample, this clonotype was seen once. The chain has TRBV18 and TRBJ1-4, with no clear D. Deletions cut 3 bases from V and 7 bases from J, with 15 bases between. This CDR3 spans 15 amino acids. CDR1 is KGHSH and CDR2 is LQKENI in the germline V gene. CDR3 DNA sequence: TGTGCCAGCTCACCCACGGGTGGGCAGGTTGAAAAACTGTTTTTT. Translated, it gives CASSPTGGQVEKLFF.

This clonotype showed up just a few times. The J gene is TRBJ2-1, the V gene TRBV11-3, with a possible D match to TRBD2 (6 bases). The germline V and J ends were trimmed by 5 bases and 7 bases, with 21 bases remaining between them. This CDR3 contains 16 residues. CDR1 is SGHNT, CDR2 YENEEA, per germline. The CDR3 bases are TGTGCCAGCAGCCCCCTCCCGGGACTCCCCCGAAATGAGCAGTTCTTC. Its protein product is CASSPLPGLPRNEQFF.

This rearrangement joins TRBV7-9 to TRBJ1-1; D is ambiguous. V gave up 0 bases and J gave up 3 bases, with 8 bases separating them. CDR1 and CDR2 (germline): SEHNR, FQNEAQ (reference sequence). The CDR3 extends over 14 amino acids. CDR3: CASSLAGWDTEAFF. In DNA form, the CDR3 reads TGTGCCAGCAGCTTAGCAGGGTGGGACACTGAAGCTTTCTTT.

This clonotype has a handful of counts. This chain links TRBV4-1 with TRBJ2-7; 14 bases align to TRBD2. J gave up 5 bases and V 4 bases, and 10 bases lay outside the gene matches. This CDR3 comprises 17 residues. CDR1 and CDR2 (germline): MGHRA, YSYEKL. The CDR3 here is CASSRPSLTSGRDEQYF. In DNA form, the CDR3 reads TGCGCCAGCAGCCGACCCAGCTTGACTAGCGGGAGGGACGAGCAGTACTTC.

In its sample, this clonotype was seen a few times. The chain combines TRBV12-3 or TRBV12-4 with TRBJ2-1; TRBD2 agrees at 9 bases. The V gene end was trimmed by 5 bases and the J gene end by 5 bases; junction bases not matched to a gene: 7. This CDR3 region has 15 residues. DNA of the CDR3: TGTGCCAGCAGTCCCACAGCGGGGGGACACAATGAGCAGTTCTTC. Amino acid sequence: CASSPTAGGHNEQFF.

This clonotype was detected a few times. This CDR3 is CASSFGLSNSPLHF. Written as DNA, the CDR3 is TGCGCCAGCAGCTTTGGACTTTCAAATTCACCCCTCCACTTT. The chain has TRBV5-1 and TRBJ1-6, with D uncertain. CDR1 is SGHRS, CDR2 YFSETQ, per germline. With 2 bases removed from V and 7 bases from J, the gap between germline ends came to 10 bases. CDR3 size: 14 residues.

Only a few counts were recorded for this clonotype. This rearrangement joins TRBV5-6 to TRBJ1-1, with a weak D call TRBD1 (5 bases). V was cut by 1 base and J by 8 bases, with 9 bases left in between. The CDR3 runs to 12 residues. CDR1 is SGHDT and CDR2 is YYEEEE in the germline V gene. CDR3 bases: TGTGCCAGCAGCTTGTATTGGGGGGAAGCTTTCTTT. Its translation: CASSLYWGEAFF.

V usage is TRBV12-3 or TRBV12-4 and J usage is TRBJ2-7, with D possibly matching TRBD2 (6 bases). Trimming took 7 bases from V and 3 from J, leaving 10 bases between them. CDR3 length: 12 residues. Here the CDR3 DNA reads TGTGCCAGCATGAAGCGGGTCTACGAGCAGTACTTC. Protein product: CASMKRVYEQYF.

The chain carries TRBV4-1 and TRBJ1-1; D is uncertain. Germline CDR1 MGHRA, CDR2 YSYEKL. V lost 1 base and J lost 5, with 8 bases in between. The CDR3 is 13 amino acids. The CDR3 spells CASSQAWRTEAFF. The CDR3 DNA sequence: TGCGCCAGCAGCCAAGCATGGAGGACTGAAGCTTTCTTT.

The rearrangement links TRBV7-9 to TRBJ1-2; D possibly corresponds to TRBD1 (6 bases). The CDR3 length is 16 residues. The V and J ends lost 5 bases and 0 bases respectively, with 16 bases between them. Germline V gene lookup returns CDR1 SEHNR and CDR2 FQNEAQ (reference sequence). CDR3 sequence: CASSLTATGPNYGYTF. CDR3 bases: TGTGCCAGCAGCCTAACCGCGACAGGACCTAACTATGGCTACACCTTC.

The chain carries TRBV12-3 or TRBV12-4 and TRBJ2-2, with D maybe TRBD2 (5 bases). The CDR3 has 16 residues. Trimming took off 3 bases at V and 4 bases at J, with 15 bases between the two ends. The CDR3: CASSFVWLAGTGELFF. The CDR3, as DNA: TGTGCCAGCAGTTTTGTTTGGCTAGCTGGCACCGGGGAGCTGTTTTTT.

This clonotype was counted ten times or more. The chain recombines TRBV5-1 with TRBJ2-5; 11 positions agree with TRBD2. The CDR3 runs to 17 residues. Losses at the gene ends were 0 bases for V and 4 bases for J; bases not matched to a gene: 8. Germline-derived CDR1 and CDR2 are SGHRS and YFSETQ. The chain's CDR3 is CASSLVTSGSTGETQYF. Written as DNA, the CDR3 is TGCGCCAGCAGCTTGGTAACTAGCGGGAGTACCGGAGAGACCCAGTACTTC.

This clonotype has just a few counts. The CDR3 loop is CASSFRQGSYNEQFF. DNA of the CDR3: TGTGCCAGCAGTTTCCGACAGGGGTCCTACAATGAGCAGTTCTTC. V usage is TRBV6-2 or TRBV6-3 and J usage is TRBJ2-1; 8 positions match TRBD1. Germline V gene sequence: CDR1 MNHEY, CDR2 SVGEGT. J was trimmed by 1 base and V by 4 bases; bases with no gene match: 3. The CDR3 spans 15 residues.

The CDR3 nucleotides read TGTGCCAGCGGACTACTACAGGATACGCAGTATTTT. Encoded protein: CASGLLQDTQYF. V is TRBV4-2 and J is TRBJ2-3, with D tentatively TRBD2 (6 bases). The CDR3 is 12 amino acids. Per germline, CDR1 LGHNA and CDR2 YNFKEQ. V was cut by 8 bases and J by 6 bases, with 12 bases left in between.

This clonotype was seen a handful of times. The chain recombines TRBV5-1 with TRBJ1-6, with TRBD1 as a possible D gene (5 bases). V was cut by 0 bases and J by 7 bases, with 14 bases left in between. CDR1 is SGHRS and CDR2 is YFSETQ in the germline V gene. The CDR3 runs to 16 residues. The CDR3 sequence: CASSLGGLDFNSPLHF. For the CDR3, the DNA is TGCGCCAGCAGCTTGGGGGGGTTGGACTTCAATTCACCCCTCCACTTT.

This clonotype was counted between two and nine times. The rearrangement links TRBV19 to TRBJ1-1, with TRBD1 as a possible D gene (5 bases). The germline gives CDR1 LNHDA, CDR2 SQIVND (reference sequence). Between the trimmed V and J ends, which lost 4 bases and 0 bases, there was a span of 15 bases. The CDR3 runs 16 residues. This chain's CDR3 is CASSTDRVGVNTEAFF. For the CDR3, the DNA is TGTGCCAGTAGTACTGACAGAGTCGGCGTGAACACTGAAGCTTTCTTT.

V is TRBV27 and J is TRBJ1-1; weak D call: TRBD1 (6 bases). CDR3 length: 16 residues. Trimming shortened V by 1 base and J by 5 bases, and 17 bases separated the two germline ends. The germline CDR1 and CDR2 sequences are MNHEY and SMNVEV (reference sequence). The CDR3 is CASSLYHTQGRTEAFF. In DNA, the CDR3 is TGTGCCAGCAGTTTATATCACACCCAGGGGAGGACTGAAGCTTTCTTT.

This clonotype was observed a few times. This chain links TRBV5-1 with TRBJ2-2; possible D gene TRBD1, 6 bases. V lost 0 bases, J lost 1 base, and 13 bases lay in between. Germline CDR1 SGHRS, CDR2 YFSETQ. This CDR3 is 17 amino acids long. The DNA of the CDR3 is TGCGCCAGCAGCTTGGGGGGGCCTAGGCAGAACACCGGGGAGCTGTTTTTT. It is translated as CASSLGGPRQNTGELFF.

This clonotype has more than one count but fewer than ten. The chain is built from TRBV7-2 and TRBJ1-5; no clear D gene. The CDR3 has 15 residues. V gave up 2 bases and J gave up 0 bases, with 8 bases separating them. The germline CDR1 and CDR2 sequences are SGHTA and FQGNSA. The CDR3 nucleotides read TGTGCCAGCAGCTTAACACAGAATAGCAATCAGCCCCAGCATTTT. It codes for CASSLTQNSNQPQHF. The variable domain in full, with the rest retrieved from reference TRBV7-2 and TRBJ1-5, is GAGVSQSPSNKVTEKGKDVELRCDPISGHTALYWYRQSLGQGLEFLIYFQGNSAPDKSGLPSDRFSAERTGGSVSTLTIQRTQQEDSAVYLCASSLTQNSNQPQHFGDGTRLSIL.